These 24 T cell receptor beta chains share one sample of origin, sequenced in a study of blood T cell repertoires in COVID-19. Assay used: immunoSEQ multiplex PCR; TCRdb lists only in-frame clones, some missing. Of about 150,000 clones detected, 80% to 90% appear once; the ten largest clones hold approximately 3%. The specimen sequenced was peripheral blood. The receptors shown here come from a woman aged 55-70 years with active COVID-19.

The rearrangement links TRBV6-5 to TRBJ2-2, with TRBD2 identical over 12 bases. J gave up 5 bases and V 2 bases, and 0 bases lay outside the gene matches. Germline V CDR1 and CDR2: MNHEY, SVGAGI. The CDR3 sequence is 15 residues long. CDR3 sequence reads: CASSYGTSGTGELFF. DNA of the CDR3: TGTGCCAGCAGTTACGGGACTAGCGGGACCGGGGAGCTGTTTTTT.

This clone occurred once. The CDR3 coding sequence is TGTGCCCCCAAAAGGGGAGGTGCGCCCTACGAGCAGTACTTC. Its protein is CAPKRGGAPYEQYF. J is TRBJ2-7 and V is TRBV27, with a tentative D call TRBD2 (6 bases). Looked up from germline, CDR1 is MNHEY and CDR2 is SMNVEV (reference sequence). The length of the CDR3 is 14 residues. V lost 11 bases and J 2 bases, leaving 19 bases between the germline ends.

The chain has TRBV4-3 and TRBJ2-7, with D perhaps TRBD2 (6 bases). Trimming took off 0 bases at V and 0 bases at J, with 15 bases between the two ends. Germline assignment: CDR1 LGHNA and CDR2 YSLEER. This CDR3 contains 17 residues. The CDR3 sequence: CASSQDAGTGSSYEQYF. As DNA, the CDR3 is TGCGCCAGCAGCCAAGACGCGGGGACGGGCAGCTCCTACGAGCAGTACTTC.

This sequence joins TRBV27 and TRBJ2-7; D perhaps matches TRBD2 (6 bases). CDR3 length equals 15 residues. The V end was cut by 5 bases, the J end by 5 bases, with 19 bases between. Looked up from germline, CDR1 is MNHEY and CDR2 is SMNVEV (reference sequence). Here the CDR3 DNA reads TGTGCCAGCAGTCCAAGGGCCGGAGGGCTCCACGAGCAGTACTTC. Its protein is CASSPRAGGLHEQYF.

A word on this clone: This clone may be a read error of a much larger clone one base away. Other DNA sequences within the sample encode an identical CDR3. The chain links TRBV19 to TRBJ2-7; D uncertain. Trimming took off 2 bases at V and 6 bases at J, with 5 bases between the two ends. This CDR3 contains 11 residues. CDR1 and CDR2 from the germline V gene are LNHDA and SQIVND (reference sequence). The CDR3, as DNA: TGTGCCAGTAGTATATTCGGCGAGCAGTACTTC. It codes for CASSIFGEQYF. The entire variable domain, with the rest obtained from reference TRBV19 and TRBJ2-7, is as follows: DGGITQSPKYLFRKEGQNVTLSCEQNLNHDAMYWYRQDPGQGLRLIYYSQIVNDFQKGDIAEGYSVSREKKESFPLTVTSAQKNPTAFYLCASSIFGEQYFGPGTRLTVT.

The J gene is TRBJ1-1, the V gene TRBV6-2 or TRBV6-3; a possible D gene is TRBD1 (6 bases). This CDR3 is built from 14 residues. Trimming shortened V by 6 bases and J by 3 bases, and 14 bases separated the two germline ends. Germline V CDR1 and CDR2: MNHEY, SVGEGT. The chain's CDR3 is CASSPSAGDTEAFF. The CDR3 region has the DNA TGTGCCAGCAGCCCCTCGGCAGGGGACACTGAAGCTTTCTTT.

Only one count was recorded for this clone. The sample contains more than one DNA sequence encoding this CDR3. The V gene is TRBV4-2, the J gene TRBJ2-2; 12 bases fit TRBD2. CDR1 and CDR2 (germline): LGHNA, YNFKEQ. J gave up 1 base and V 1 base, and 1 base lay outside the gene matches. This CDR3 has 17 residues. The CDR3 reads CASSQGTSGVNTGELFF. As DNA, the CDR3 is TGTGCCAGCAGCCAAGGGACTAGCGGGGTGAACACCGGGGAGCTGTTTTTT.

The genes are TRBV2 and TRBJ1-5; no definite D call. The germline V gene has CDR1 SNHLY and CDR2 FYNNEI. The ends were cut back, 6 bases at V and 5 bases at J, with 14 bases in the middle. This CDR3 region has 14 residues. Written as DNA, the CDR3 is TGTGCCAGCAGCCCCGACGGAGGGCATCAGCCCCAGCATTTT. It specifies CASSPDGGHQPQHF.

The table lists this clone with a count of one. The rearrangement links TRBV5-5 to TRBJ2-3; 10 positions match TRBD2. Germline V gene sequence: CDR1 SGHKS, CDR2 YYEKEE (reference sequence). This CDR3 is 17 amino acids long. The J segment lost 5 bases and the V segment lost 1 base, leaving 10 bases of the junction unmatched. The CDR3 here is CASSLKELAGVVDTQYF. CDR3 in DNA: TGTGCCAGCAGCTTGAAGGAGCTAGCGGGAGTGGTAGATACGCAGTATTTT.

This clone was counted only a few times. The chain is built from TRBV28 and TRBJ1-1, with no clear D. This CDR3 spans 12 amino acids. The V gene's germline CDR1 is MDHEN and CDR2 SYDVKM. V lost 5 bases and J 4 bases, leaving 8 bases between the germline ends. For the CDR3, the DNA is TGTGCCAGCAGTGCAGGATCCACTGAAGCTTTCTTT. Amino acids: CASSAGSTEAFF.

The CDR3 sequence: CASSQAIYNEQFF. CDR3 nucleotides: TGTGCCAGCAGCCAAGCAATCTACAATGAGCAGTTCTTC. The V and J genes are TRBV14 and TRBJ2-1; D ambiguous. V was cut by 1 base and J by 3 bases, with 4 bases left in between. The CDR3 totals 13 residues. The germline gives CDR1 SGHDN, CDR2 FVKESK.

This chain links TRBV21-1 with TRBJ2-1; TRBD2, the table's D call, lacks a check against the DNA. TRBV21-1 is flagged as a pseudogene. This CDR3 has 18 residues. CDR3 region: CASSKEVLAVHPHNEQFF. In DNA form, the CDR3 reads TGTGCCAGCAGCAAAGAGGTCCTAGCGGTTCACCCTCACAATGAGCAGTTCTTC.

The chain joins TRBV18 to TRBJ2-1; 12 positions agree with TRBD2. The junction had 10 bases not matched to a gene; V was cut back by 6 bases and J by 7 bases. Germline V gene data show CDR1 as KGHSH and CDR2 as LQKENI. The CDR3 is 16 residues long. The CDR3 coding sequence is TGTGCCAGCTCTCCTAGCGGGAGGGCCAGAGGGAATGAGCAGTTCTTC. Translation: CASSPSGRARGNEQFF.

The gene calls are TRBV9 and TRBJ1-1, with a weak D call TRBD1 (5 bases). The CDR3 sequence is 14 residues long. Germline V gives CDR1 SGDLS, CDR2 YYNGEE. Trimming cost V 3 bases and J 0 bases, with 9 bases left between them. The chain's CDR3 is CASSADTLNTEAFF. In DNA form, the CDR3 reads TGTGCCAGCAGCGCGGACACCTTGAACACTGAAGCTTTCTTT.

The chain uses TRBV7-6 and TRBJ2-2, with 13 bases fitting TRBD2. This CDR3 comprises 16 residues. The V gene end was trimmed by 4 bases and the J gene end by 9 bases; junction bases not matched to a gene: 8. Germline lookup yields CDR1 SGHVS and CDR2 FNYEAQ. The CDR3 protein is CASSSELAGGPRELFF. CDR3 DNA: TGTGCCAGCAGCTCAGAACTAGCGGGAGGGCCTAGGGAGCTGTTTTTT.

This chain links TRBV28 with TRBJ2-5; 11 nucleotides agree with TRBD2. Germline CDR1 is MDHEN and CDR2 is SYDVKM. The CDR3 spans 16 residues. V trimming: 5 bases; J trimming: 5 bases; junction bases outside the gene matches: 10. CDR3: CASSVGSGRAGETQYF. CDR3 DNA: TGTGCCAGCAGTGTGGGTAGCGGGAGGGCCGGGGAGACCCAGTACTTC.

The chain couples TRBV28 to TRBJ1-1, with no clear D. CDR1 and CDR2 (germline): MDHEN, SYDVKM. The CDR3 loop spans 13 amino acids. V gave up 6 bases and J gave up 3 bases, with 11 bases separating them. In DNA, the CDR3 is TGTGCCAGCAGCCCGATGGCGGACACTGAAGCTTTCTTT. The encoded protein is CASSPMADTEAFF. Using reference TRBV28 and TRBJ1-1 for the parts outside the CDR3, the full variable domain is DVKVTQSSRYLVKRTGEKVFLECVQDMDHENMFWYRQDPGLGLRLIYFSYDVKMKEKGDIPEGYSVSREKKERFSLILESASTNQTSMYLCASSPMADTEAFFGQGTRLTVV.

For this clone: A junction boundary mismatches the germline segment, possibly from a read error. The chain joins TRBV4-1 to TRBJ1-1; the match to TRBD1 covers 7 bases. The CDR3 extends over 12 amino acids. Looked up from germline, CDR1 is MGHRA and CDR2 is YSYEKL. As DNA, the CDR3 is TGCGCCAGCAGCCAACCTGGACAGGAAAAACGGTTT. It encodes CASSQPGQEKRF.

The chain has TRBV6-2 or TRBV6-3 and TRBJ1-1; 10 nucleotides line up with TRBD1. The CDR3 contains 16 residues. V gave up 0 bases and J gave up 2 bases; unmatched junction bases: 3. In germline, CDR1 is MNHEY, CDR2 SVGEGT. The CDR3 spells CASSYSGDRGNTEAFF. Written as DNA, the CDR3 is TGTGCCAGCAGTTACTCGGGGGACAGGGGCAACACTGAAGCTTTCTTT.

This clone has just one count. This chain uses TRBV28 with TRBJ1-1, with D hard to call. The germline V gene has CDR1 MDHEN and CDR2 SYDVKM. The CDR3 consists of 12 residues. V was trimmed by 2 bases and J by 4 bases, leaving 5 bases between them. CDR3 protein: CASSLQITEAFF. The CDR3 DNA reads TGTGCCAGCAGTTTACAGATCACTGAAGCTTTCTTT.

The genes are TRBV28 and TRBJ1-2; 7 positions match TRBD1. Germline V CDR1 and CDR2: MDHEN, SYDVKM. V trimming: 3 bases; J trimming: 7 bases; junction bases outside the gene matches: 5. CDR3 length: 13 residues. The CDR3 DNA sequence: TGTGCCAGCAGTTTCCCAGGGGGGTCTGGCTACACCTTC. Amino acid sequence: CASSFPGGSGYTF.

The CDR3 protein is CASSVAGGSETQYF. In DNA form, the CDR3 reads TGTGCCAGCAGCGTAGCGGGGGGATCAGAGACCCAGTACTTC. The chain employs TRBV9 and TRBJ2-5; the match to TRBD2 covers 7 bases. Per germline, CDR1 SGDLS and CDR2 YYNGEE. V dropped 0 bases and J dropped 4; count of bases not matched to a gene: 3. CDR3 size: 14 residues. The whole variable domain, filled in from reference TRBV9 and TRBJ2-5, reads DSGVTQTPKHLITATGQRVTLRCSPRSGDLSVYWYQQSLDQGLQFLIQYYNGEERAKGNILERFSAQQFPDLHSELNLSSLELGDSALYFCASSVAGGSETQYFGPGTRLLVL.

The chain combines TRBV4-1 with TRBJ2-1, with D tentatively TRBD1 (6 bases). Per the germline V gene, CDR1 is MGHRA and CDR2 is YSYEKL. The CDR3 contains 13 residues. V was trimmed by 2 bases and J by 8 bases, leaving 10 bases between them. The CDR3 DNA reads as TGCGCCAGCAGCCAACTGTCAGGGGATGAGCAGTTCTTC. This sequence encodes CASSQLSGDEQFF.

The CDR3 DNA reads TGTGCCAGCAGCCACCTAGCGGAGACCTACGAGCAGTACTTC. It is translated as CASSHLAETYEQYF. The V call is TRBV3-1 (or the pseudogene TRBV3-2), the J call TRBJ2-7, with 7 bases lining up with TRBD2. Germline V lookup: CDR1 LGHDT, CDR2 YNNKEL (reference sequence). The CDR3 contains 14 residues. Trimming removed 3 bases from V and 2 bases from J; junction bases left unmatched: 4.